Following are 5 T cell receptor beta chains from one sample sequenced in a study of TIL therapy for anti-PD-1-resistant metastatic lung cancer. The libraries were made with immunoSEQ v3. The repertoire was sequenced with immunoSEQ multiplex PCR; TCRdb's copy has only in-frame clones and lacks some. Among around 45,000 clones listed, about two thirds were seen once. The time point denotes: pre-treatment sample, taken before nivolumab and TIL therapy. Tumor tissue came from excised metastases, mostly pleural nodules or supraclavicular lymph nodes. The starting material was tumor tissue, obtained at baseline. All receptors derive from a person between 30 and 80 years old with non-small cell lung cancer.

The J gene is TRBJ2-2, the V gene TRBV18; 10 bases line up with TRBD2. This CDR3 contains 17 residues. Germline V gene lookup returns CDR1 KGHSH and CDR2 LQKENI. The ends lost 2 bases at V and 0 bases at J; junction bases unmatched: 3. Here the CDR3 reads CASSPTSGVANTGELFF. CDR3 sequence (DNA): TGTGCCAGCTCACCAACTAGCGGGGTAGCGAACACCGGGGAGCTGTTTTTT.

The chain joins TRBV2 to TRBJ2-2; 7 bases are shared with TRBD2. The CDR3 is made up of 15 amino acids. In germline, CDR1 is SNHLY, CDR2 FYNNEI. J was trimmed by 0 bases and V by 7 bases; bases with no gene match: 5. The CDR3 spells CASKISGANTGELFF. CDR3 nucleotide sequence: TGTGCCAGCAAAATCAGCGGGGCGAACACCGGGGAGCTGTTTTTT.

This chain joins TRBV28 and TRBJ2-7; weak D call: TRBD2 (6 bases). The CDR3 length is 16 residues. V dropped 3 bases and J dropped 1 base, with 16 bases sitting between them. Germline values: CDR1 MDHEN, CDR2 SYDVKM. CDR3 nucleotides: TGTGCCAGCAGTTTCGGGGCGGGAATTAAGTCCTACGAGCAGTACTTC. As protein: CASSFGAGIKSYEQYF.

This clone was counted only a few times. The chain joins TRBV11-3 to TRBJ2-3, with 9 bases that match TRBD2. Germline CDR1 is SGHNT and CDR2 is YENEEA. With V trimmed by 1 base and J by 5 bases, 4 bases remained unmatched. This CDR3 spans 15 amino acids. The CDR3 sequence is CASSLGGRAEDTQYF. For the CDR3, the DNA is TGTGCCAGCAGCTTAGGCGGGAGGGCCGAAGATACGCAGTATTTT.

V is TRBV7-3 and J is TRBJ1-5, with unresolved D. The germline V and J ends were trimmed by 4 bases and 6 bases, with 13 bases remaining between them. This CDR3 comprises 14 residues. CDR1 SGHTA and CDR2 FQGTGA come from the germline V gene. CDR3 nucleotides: TGTGCCAGCAGCTCCGGAGGGCCGGGTCAGCCCCAGCATTTT. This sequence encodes CASSSGGPGQPQHF.